Presented here are 7 T cell receptor beta chains from one specimen sequenced in a study of cytomegalovirus exposure and HLA in healthy donors. Vbeta (60) and Jbeta (13) primers were used in the PCR. This table comes from immunoSEQ multiplex PCR, and its TCRdb copy is limited to in-frame clones, with some not included. The sample holds some 170,000 clones; roughly 80% are singletons and the top ten take about 4%. Sequencing was done on a sample of PBMCs. The receptor source for this set is a man aged 25 to 45 in good health and CMV-seropositive.

J is TRBJ2-3 and V is TRBV7-9; D may be TRBD2 (5 bases). Germline V CDR1 and CDR2: SEHNR, FQNEAQ (reference sequence). The germline V and J ends were trimmed by 1 base and 1 base, with 12 bases remaining between them. The CDR3 loop spans 16 amino acids. The chain's CDR3 is CASSLGTGMGTDTQYF. The CDR3 DNA is TGTGCCAGCAGCTTAGGGACGGGGATGGGCACAGATACGCAGTATTTT.

CDR3 loop: CASSLGREGLGEQYF. CDR3 nucleotides: TGTGCCAGCAGTTTAGGACGGGAGGGGCTAGGGGAGCAGTACTTC. This chain links TRBV27 with TRBJ2-7; 8 bases match TRBD2. With V trimmed by 2 bases and J by 7 bases, 10 bases remained unmatched. CDR3 length: 15 amino acids. Germline V gives CDR1 MNHEY, CDR2 SMNVEV (reference sequence).

The chain combines TRBV5-4 with TRBJ2-5, with D unclear. V was shortened by 0 bases and J by 0 bases, with 6 bases between the two germline ends. Germline V CDR1 and CDR2: SGHNT, YYREEE (reference sequence). The CDR3 length is 14 residues. The CDR3 sequence is CASSLDPYQETQYF. The CDR3 DNA sequence: TGTGCCAGCAGCTTGGATCCGTACCAAGAGACCCAGTACTTC.

The V gene is TRBV6-6, the J gene TRBJ1-1; D may be TRBD1 (6 bases). This CDR3 is 13 amino acids long. V lost 7 bases to trimming and J lost 11 bases, with 20 bases between them. Germline V gene lookup returns CDR1 MNHNY and CDR2 SVGAGI (reference sequence). CDR3 nucleotides: TGTGCCAGCATCAGGGGAGTGGAGTCTGTCGCTTTCTTT. Residues: CASIRGVESVAFF.

The rearrangement links TRBV6-6 to TRBJ2-5, with 11 bases lining up with TRBD1. This CDR3 spans 14 amino acids. V gave up 7 bases and J gave up 4 bases; unmatched junction bases: 5. The germline V gene has CDR1 MNHNY and CDR2 SVGAGI (reference sequence). The CDR3 DNA reads as TGTGCCAGCAAAATGGGACAGGGGGGAGAGACCCAGTACTTC. It specifies CASKMGQGGETQYF.

The chain links TRBV28 to TRBJ1-4; no reliable D call. Germline values: CDR1 MDHEN, CDR2 SYDVKM. The CDR3 extends over 13 amino acids. The V end lost 5 bases, the J end lost 7 bases, and 11 bases lay between the germline ends. The CDR3 region has the DNA TGTGCCAGCAGTCTATACGAGGGTGAAAAACTGTTTTTT. This encodes CASSLYEGEKLFF.

The CDR3 region has the DNA TGTGCCAGCAGCTTAGGGGGACTGTTCAAGGATGAGCAGTTCTTC. Protein sequence: CASSLGGLFKDEQFF. V gene TRBV7-2 combines with J gene TRBJ2-1; perhaps TRBD2 as D (6 bases). Germline V CDR1 and CDR2: SGHTA, FQGNSA. The CDR3 has 15 residues. V was cut by 1 base and J by 8 bases, with 15 bases left in between.